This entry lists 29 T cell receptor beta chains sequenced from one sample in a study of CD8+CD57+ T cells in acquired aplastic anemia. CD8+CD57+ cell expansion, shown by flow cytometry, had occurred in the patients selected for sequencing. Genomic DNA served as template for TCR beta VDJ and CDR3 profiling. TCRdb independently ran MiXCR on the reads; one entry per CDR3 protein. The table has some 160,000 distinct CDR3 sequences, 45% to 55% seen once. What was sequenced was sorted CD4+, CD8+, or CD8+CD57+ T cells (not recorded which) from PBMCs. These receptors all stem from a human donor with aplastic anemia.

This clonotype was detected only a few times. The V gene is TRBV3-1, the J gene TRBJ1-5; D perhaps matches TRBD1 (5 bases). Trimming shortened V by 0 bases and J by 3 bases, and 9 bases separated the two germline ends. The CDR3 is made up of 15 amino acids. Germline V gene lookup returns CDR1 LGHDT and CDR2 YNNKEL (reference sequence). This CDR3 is CASSQDRGDNQPQHF. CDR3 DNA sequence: TGTGCCAGCAGCCAAGATCGGGGGGACAATCAGCCCCAGCATTTT.

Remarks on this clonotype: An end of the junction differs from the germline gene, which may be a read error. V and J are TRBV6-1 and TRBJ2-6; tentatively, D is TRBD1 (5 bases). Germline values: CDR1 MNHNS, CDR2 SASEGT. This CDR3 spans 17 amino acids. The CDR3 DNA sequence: TGTGCCAGCAGTCAGGGCATAAGTTCATCTGGGGCCAATGTCCTGACTTTC. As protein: CASSQGISSSGANVLTF.

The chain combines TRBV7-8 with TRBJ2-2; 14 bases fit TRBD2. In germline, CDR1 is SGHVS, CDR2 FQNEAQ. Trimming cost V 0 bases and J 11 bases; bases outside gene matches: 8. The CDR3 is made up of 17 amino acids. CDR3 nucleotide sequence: TGTGCCAGCAGCTTAGCGCGACTAGCGGGGGGGCCGGTAGAGCTGTTTTTT. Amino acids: CASSLARLAGGPVELFF.

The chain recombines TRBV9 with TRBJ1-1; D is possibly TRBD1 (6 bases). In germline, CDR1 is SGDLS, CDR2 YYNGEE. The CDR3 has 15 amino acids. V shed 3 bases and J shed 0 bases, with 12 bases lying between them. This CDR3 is CASSADGGLNTEAFF. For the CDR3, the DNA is TGTGCCAGCAGCGCCGACGGGGGGCTGAACACTGAAGCTTTCTTT.

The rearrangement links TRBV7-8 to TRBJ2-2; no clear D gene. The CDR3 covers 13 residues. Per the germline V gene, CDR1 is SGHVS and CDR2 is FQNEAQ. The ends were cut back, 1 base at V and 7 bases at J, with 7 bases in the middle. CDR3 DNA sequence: TGTGCCAGCAGCTTAGTTGTGAGCGGGGAGCTGTTTTTT. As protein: CASSLVVSGELFF.

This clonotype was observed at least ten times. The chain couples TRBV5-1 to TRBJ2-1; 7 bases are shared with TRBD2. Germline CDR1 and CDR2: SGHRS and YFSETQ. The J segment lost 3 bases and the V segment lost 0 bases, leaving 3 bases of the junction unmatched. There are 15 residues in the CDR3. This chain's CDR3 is CASSLGASGYNEQFF. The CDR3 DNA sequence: TGCGCCAGCAGCTTGGGTGCTAGCGGCTACAATGAGCAGTTCTTC. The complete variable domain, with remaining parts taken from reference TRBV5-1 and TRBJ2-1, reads KAGVTQTPRYLIKTRGQQVTLSCSPISGHRSVSWYQQTPGQGLQFLFEYFSETQRNKGNFPGRFSGRQFSNSRSEMNVSTLELGDSALYLCASSLGASGYNEQFFGPGTRLTVL.

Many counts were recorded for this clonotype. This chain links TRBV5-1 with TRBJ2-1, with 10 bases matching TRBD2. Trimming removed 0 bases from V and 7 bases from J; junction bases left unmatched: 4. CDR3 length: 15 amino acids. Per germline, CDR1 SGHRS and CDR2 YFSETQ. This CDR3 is CASSLVLAGVNEQFF. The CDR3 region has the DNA TGCGCCAGCAGCTTGGTGCTAGCGGGAGTTAATGAGCAGTTCTTC.

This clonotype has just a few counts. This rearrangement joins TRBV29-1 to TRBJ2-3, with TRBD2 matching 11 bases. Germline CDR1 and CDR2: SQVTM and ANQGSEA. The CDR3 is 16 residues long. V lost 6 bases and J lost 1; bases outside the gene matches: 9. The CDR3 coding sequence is TGCAGCGTCCCCCCTAGCGGGAGGCTCCGCACAGATACGCAGTATTTT. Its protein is CSVPPSGRLRTDTQYF.

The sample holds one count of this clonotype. CDR3 sequence: CSASLAGGIYEQYF. For the CDR3, the DNA is TGCAGTGCTAGTTTAGCGGGAGGGATCTACGAGCAGTACTTC. The chain employs TRBV20-1 and TRBJ2-7; 11 nucleotides match TRBD2. CDR1 and CDR2 (germline): DFQATT, SNEGSKA (reference sequence). After removal of 3 bases from V and 3 bases from J, the junction contained 4 bases not matched to a gene. This CDR3 comprises 14 residues.

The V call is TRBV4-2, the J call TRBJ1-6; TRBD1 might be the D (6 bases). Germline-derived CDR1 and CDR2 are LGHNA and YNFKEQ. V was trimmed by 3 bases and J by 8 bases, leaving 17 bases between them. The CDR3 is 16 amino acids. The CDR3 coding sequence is TGTGCCAGCAGCCAGGGAGGTTACAGGGTTGATTCACCCCTCCACTTT. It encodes CASSQGGYRVDSPLHF.

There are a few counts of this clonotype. The CDR3 spells CSVERQGTSGYTF. CDR3 in DNA: TGCAGCGTTGAAAGACAGGGGACGTCTGGCTACACCTTC. V usage is TRBV29-1 and J usage is TRBJ1-2; 8 nucleotides align to TRBD1. The V and J ends lost 2 bases and 7 bases, in that order; junction bases with no gene match: 6. The CDR3 is 13 residues long. Per germline, CDR1 SQVTM and CDR2 ANQGSEA.

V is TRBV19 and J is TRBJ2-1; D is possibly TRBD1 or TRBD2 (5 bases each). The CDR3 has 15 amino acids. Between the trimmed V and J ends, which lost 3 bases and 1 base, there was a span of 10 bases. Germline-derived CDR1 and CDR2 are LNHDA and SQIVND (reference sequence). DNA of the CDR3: TGTGCCAGTAGTATGGGCAGGGAGTCCTACAATGAGCAGTTCTTC. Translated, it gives CASSMGRESYNEQFF.

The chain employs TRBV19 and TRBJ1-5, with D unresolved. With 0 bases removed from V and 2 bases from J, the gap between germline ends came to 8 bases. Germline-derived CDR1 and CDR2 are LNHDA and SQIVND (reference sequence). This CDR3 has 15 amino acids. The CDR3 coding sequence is TGTGCCAGTAGTATAGAGGACGCTGGCAATCAGCCCCAGCATTTT. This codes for CASSIEDAGNQPQHF.

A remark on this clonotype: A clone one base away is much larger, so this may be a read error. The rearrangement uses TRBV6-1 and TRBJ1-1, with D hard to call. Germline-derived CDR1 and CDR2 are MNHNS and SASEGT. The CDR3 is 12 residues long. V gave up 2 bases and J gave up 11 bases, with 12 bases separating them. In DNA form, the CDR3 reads TGTGCCAGCAGTGAATTACCGGGCGGGGCTTTCTTT. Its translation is CASSELPGGAFF.

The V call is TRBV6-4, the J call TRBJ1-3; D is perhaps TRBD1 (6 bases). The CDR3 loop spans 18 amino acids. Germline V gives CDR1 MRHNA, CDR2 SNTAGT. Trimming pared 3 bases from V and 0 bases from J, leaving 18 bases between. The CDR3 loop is CASSDSLRDISSGNTIYF. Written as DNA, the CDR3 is TGTGCCAGCAGTGATTCGCTACGGGACATCAGCTCTGGAAACACCATATATTTT.

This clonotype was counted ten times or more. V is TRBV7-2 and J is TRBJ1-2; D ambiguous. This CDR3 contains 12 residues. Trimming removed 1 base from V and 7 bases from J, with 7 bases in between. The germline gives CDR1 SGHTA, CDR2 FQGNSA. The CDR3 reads CASSLVGGGYTF. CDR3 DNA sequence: TGTGCCAGCAGCTTAGTTGGCGGTGGCTACACCTTC.

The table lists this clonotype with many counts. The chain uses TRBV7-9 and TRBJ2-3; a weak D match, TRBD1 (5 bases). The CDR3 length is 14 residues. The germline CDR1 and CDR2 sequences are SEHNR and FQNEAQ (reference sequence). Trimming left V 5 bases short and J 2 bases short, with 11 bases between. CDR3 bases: TGTGCCAGCAGCCCCGGACACCTCACAGATACGCAGTATTTT. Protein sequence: CASSPGHLTDTQYF.

As DNA, the CDR3 is TGTGCCAGCAGCCACGGACTAGGCTACAATGAGCAGTTCTTC. This gives the protein CASSHGLGYNEQFF. V and J are TRBV7-3 and TRBJ2-1, with 7 positions matching TRBD2. Germline trimming cut 5 bases from V and 3 bases from J; bases unmatched to any gene: 4. Germline CDR1 and CDR2: SGHTA and FQGTGA. CDR3 length equals 14 residues.

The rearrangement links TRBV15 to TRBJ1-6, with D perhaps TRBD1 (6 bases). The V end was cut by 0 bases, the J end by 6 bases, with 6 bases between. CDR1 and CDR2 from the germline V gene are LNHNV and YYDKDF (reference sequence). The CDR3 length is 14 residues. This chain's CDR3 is CATSREQGNSPLHF. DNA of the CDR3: TGTGCCACCAGCAGAGAACAGGGTAATTCACCCCTCCACTTT.

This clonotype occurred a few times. CDR3 nucleotides: TGTGCCAGCAGCTTCACCCTGAGCTACGAGCAGTACTTC. Amino acid sequence: CASSFTLSYEQYF. The chain joins TRBV7-9 to TRBJ2-7; no definite D call. The V end lost 3 bases, the J end lost 3 bases, and 9 bases lay between the germline ends. The CDR3 runs to 13 residues. Germline assignment: CDR1 SEHNR and CDR2 FQNEAQ (reference sequence).

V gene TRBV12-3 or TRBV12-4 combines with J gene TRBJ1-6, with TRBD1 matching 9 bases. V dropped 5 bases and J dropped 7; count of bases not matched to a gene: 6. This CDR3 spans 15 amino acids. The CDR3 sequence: CASSVQGQGNSPLHF. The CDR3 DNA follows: TGTGCCAGCAGTGTCCAGGGACAGGGAAATTCACCCCTCCACTTT.

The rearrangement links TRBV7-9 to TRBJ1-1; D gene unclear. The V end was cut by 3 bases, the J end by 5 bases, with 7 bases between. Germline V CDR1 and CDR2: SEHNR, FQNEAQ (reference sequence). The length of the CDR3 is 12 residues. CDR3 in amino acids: CASSFAGTEAFF. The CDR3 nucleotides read TGTGCCAGCAGCTTCGCTGGGACTGAAGCTTTCTTT.

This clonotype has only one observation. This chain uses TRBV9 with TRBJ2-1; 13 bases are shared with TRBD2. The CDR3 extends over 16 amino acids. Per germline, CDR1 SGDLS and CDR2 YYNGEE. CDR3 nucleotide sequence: TGTGCTAGAGATGCTTTTACGGGACTAGCGGGGCCTGAGCAGTTCTTC. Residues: CARDAFTGLAGPEQFF.

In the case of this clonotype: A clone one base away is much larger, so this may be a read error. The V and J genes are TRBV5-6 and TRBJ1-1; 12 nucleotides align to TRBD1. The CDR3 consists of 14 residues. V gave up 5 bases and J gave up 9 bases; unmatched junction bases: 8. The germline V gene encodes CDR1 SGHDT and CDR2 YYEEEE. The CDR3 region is CASRGDRGRTKAFF. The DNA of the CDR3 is TGTGCCAGCAGGGGGGACAGGGGGCGGACTAAAGCTTTCTTT. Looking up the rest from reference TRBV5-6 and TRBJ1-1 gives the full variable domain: DAGVTQSPTHLIKTRGQQVTLRCSPKSGHDTVSWYQQALGQGPQFIFQYYEEEERQRGNFPDRFSGHQFPNYSSELNVNALLLGDSALYLCASRGDRGRTKAFFGQGTRLTVV.

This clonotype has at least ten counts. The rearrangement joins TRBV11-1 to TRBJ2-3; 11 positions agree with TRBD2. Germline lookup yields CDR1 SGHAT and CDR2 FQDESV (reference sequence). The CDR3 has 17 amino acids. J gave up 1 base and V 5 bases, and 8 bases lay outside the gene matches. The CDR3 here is CASSRGTSGGGTDTQYF. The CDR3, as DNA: TGTGCCAGCAGCCGAGGGACTAGCGGAGGGGGCACAGATACGCAGTATTTT.

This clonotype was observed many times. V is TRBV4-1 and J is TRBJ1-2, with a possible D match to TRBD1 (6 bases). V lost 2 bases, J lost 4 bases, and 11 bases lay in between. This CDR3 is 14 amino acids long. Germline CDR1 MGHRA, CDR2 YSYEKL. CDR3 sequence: CASSQPTGFYGYTF. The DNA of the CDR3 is TGCGCCAGCAGCCAACCAACAGGGTTCTATGGCTACACCTTC.

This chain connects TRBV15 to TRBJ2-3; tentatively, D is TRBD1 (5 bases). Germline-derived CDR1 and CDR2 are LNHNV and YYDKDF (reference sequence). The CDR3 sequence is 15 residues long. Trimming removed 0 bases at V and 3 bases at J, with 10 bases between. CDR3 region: CATSRDRVGTDTQYF. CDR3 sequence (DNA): TGTGCCACCAGCAGAGACAGGGTTGGGACAGATACGCAGTATTTT.

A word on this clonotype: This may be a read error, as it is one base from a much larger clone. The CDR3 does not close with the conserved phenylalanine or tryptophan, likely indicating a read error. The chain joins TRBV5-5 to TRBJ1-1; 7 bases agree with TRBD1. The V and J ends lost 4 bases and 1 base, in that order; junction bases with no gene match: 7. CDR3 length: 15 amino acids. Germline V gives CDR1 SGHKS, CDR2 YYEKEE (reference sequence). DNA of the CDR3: TGTGCCAGCAGCGAATCGGGACAGAGGAACACTGAAGCTTTCCTT. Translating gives CASSESGQRNTEAFL.

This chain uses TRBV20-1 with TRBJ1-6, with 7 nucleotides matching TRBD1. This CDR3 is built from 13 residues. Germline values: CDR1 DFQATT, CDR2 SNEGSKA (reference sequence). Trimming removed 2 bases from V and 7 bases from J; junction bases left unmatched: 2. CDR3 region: CSARQGVNSPLHF. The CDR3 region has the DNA TGCAGTGCTAGACAGGGGGTAAATTCACCCCTCCACTTT.